This is a list of T cell receptor beta chains from one sample in a study of OX40 agonist ivuxolimab in advanced cancers. Assay: immunoSEQ multiplex PCR; the TCRdb copy retains only in-frame clones and omits some. Counted here are tens of thousands of clones, more than 65% occurring once; the ten biggest clones make up 5.5% to 6%. The sequencing here drew on CD4+ or CD8+ T cells sorted from blood, taken in a trial of the OX40 agonist ivuxolimab. The receptors were sampled from an adult with an advanced solid tumor such as melanoma, head and neck, liver or kidney cancer. Each CDR3 is given with its conserved first and last residue. Each record gives: CDR3 length, V gene, D gene, clone size, J gene, CDR3 protein, CDR3 DNA. A D gene is named only where the DNA matches it firmly. Part of the rows lack a size; the others show once, few, many or a class for expanded clones.

15	TRBV6-5	TRBD2	NA	TRBJ2-5	CASSYLGLVEETQYF	TGTGCCAGCAGTTACTTGGGACTAGTGGAAGAGACCCAGTACTTC
15	TRBV10-2	NA	NA	TRBJ1-3	CASIEGDHSGNTIYF	TGCGCCAGCATAGAGGGGGACCACTCTGGAAACACCATATATTTT
16	TRBV7-2	NA	NA	TRBJ2-3	CASSPQGGTSTDTQYF	TGTGCCAGCAGCCCACAGGGTGGGACTAGCACAGATACGCAGTATTTT
13	TRBV7-3	NA	few	TRBJ1-4	CASSLREGEKLFF	TGTGCCAGCAGCTTAAGGGAGGGTGAAAAACTGTTTTTT
15	TRBV9	TRBD1	NA	TRBJ2-7	CASSPAGTGGNEQYF	TGTGCCAGCAGCCCAGCCGGGACAGGGGGCAACGAGCAGTACTTC
13	TRBV5-8	TRBD1	NA	TRBJ1-2	CASSGQGDYGYTF	TGTGCCAGCAGCGGACAGGGCGACTATGGCTACACCTTC
12	TRBV28	NA	few	TRBJ2-3	CATDRTTDTQYF	TGTGCCACCGACAGGACCACAGATACGCAGTATTTT
12	TRBV6-6	NA	NA	TRBJ1-1	CASSYTALEAFF	TGTGCCAGCAGTTACACCGCACTTGAAGCTTTCTTT
14	TRBV2	NA	NA	TRBJ1-6	CASSGQTYNSPLHF	TGTGCCAGCAGCGGACAGACCTATAATTCACCCCTCCACTTT
17	TRBV7-9	NA	once	TRBJ1-6	CASSGVEGSSYNSPLHF	TGTGCCAGCAGCGGTGTTGAGGGGTCCTCCTATAATTCACCCCTCCACTTT
13	TRBV27	NA	NA	TRBJ2-7	CASSWAVGYEQYF	TGTGCCAGCAGTTGGGCGGTTGGCTACGAGCAGTACTTC
17	TRBV7-2	NA	NA	TRBJ1-1	CASRSTISVWANTEAFF	TGTGCCAGCAGAAGTACTATTTCAGTTTGGGCGAACACTGAAGCTTTCTTT
11	TRBV4-2	NA	NA	TRBJ2-4	CASSQAFIQYF	TGTGCCAGCAGCCAAGCATTCATTCAGTACTTC
15	TRBV4-3	NA	NA	TRBJ2-1	CASSQVGGTYNEQFF	TGCGCCAGCAGCCAGGTGGGGGGTACCTACAATGAGCAGTTCTTC
14	TRBV18	NA	NA	TRBJ2-7	CASSPKLPVYEQYF	TGTGCCAGCTCACCTAAACTACCAGTATACGAGCAGTACTTC
13	TRBV5-8	TRBD1	NA	TRBJ2-1	CAGGRDRYNEQFF	TGTGCCGGGGGGCGGGACAGGTACAATGAGCAGTTCTTC
12	TRBV28	NA	NA	TRBJ1-5	CASDSSNQPQHF	TGTGCCAGCGACAGTAGCAATCAGCCCCAGCATTTT
13	TRBV21-1	NA	NA	TRBJ2-5	CASSKATGGEQYF	TGTGCCAGCAGCAAAGCGACAGGGGGAGAGCAGTACTTC
13	TRBV18	NA	NA	TRBJ1-4	CASSPRGDEKLFF	TGTGCCAGCTCACCAAGGGGCGATGAAAAACTGTTTTTT
20	TRBV9	TRBD2	NA	TRBJ2-5	CASSPGQLSAGGRSGETQYF	TGTGCCAGCAGCCCCGGCCAGCTGTCAGCGGGAGGGCGCTCGGGAGAGACCCAGTACTTC
12	TRBV29-1	NA	NA	TRBJ2-3	CSVARDTDTQYF	TGCAGCGTTGCCAGGGACACAGATACGCAGTATTTT
15	TRBV5-1	NA	NA	TRBJ1-5	CASSLRGEGDQPQHF	TGCGCCAGCAGCTTGCGAGGGGAGGGAGATCAGCCCCAGCATTTT
13	TRBV7-8	NA	NA	TRBJ2-2	CASSHPGTGELFF	TGTGCCAGCAGCCACCCGGGCACCGGGGAGCTGTTTTTT
13	TRBV6-5	TRBD1	few	TRBJ1-5	CASSPDRDQPQHF	TGTGCCAGCAGCCCGGACAGGGACCAGCCCCAGCATTTT
16	TRBV11-3	TRBD2	NA	TRBJ2-1	CASSLDGGRADNEQFF	TGTGCCAGCAGCTTAGATGGCGGGAGGGCAGACAATGAGCAGTTCTTC
16	TRBV2	TRBD2	NA	TRBJ2-1	CASSPVLREGGNEQFF	TGTGCCAGCAGTCCCGTCTTGCGGGAGGGAGGTAATGAGCAGTTCTTC
15	TRBV6-5	NA	NA	TRBJ2-3	CASSSASRRTDTQYF	TGTGCCAGCAGTTCAGCTAGCAGACGCACAGATACGCAGTATTTT
13	TRBV11-3	NA	NA	TRBJ2-1	CASSLDAGDEQFF	TGTGCCAGCAGCTTAGATGCGGGCGATGAGCAGTTCTTC
16	TRBV18	NA	NA	TRBJ2-3	CASSRGLAAVGDTQYF	TGTGCCAGCTCCAGGGGGCTAGCGGCGGTAGGGGATACGCAGTATTTT
17	TRBV7-9	NA	NA	TRBJ1-1	CASSPALGEPENTEAFF	TGTGCCAGCAGCCCGGCGCTAGGTGAGCCCGAGAACACTGAAGCTTTCTTT
15	TRBV5-1	TRBD1	NA	TRBJ2-1	CASSLHGTGGDEQFF	TGCGCCAGCAGCTTGCATGGGACAGGGGGCGATGAGCAGTTCTTC
17	TRBV9	TRBD2	NA	TRBJ2-3	CASSVDRTSGSADTQYF	TGTGCCAGCAGCGTAGATAGGACTAGCGGGAGTGCAGATACGCAGTATTTT
16	TRBV4-2	TRBD1	NA	TRBJ1-3	CASSPPDRLSGNTIYF	TGTGCCAGCAGCCCGCCGGACAGGCTTTCTGGAAACACCATATATTTT
15	TRBV18	NA	NA	TRBJ2-3	CASSRGLPAPDTQYF	TGTGCCAGCTCAAGGGGACTCCCCGCCCCAGATACGCAGTATTTT
13	TRBV2	NA	NA	TRBJ1-2	CASSAAGLYGYTF	TGTGCCAGCAGTGCGGCAGGCCTCTATGGCTACACCTTC
17	TRBV11-3	NA	NA	TRBJ2-1	CASSMDNSLSSYNEQFF	TGTGCCAGCAGCATGGACAATAGCCTCTCCTCCTACAATGAGCAGTTCTTC
21	TRBV30	TRBD2	NA	TRBJ2-5	CAWSVTRLLAGGLEAGETQYF	TGTGCCTGGAGTGTAACGAGACTACTAGCGGGAGGGTTAGAGGCAGGAGAGACCCAGTACTTC
15	TRBV15	TRBD2	NA	TRBJ2-5	CATSRVGGRGETQYF	TGTGCCACCAGCAGAGTGGGCGGGAGAGGAGAGACCCAGTACTTC
15	TRBV4-3	TRBD1	NA	TRBJ2-1	CASSYGQGAYNEQFF	TGCGCCAGCAGCTATGGACAGGGGGCCTACAATGAGCAGTTCTTC
13	TRBV6-5	TRBD1	NA	TRBJ2-5	CASTATGRETQYF	TGTGCCAGCACCGCGACAGGGCGGGAGACCCAGTACTTC
15	TRBV7-6	NA	NA	TRBJ2-7	CASSLAGTDLVEQYF	TGTGCCAGCAGCTTAGCCGGGACCGACCTCGTCGAGCAGTACTTC
15	TRBV28	TRBD2	NA	TRBJ2-1	CASSERGVRPNEQFF	TGTGCCAGCTCCGAGCGGGGAGTCCGCCCTAATGAGCAGTTCTTC
17	TRBV7-9	NA	NA	TRBJ1-1	CASSLKFRDYRNTEAFF	TGTGCCAGCAGCTTAAAATTTCGGGACTACCGAAACACTGAAGCTTTCTTT
13	TRBV10-2	NA	NA	TRBJ2-5	CASRTGGAKTQYF	TGCGCCAGCCGTACTGGAGGGGCCAAGACCCAGTACTTC
14	TRBV6-1	NA	NA	TRBJ2-5	CASSWRADQETQYF	TGTGCCAGCAGTTGGAGGGCAGATCAAGAGACCCAGTACTTC
15	TRBV5-4	TRBD1	NA	TRBJ1-4	CASSIRQGGDEKLFF	TGTGCCAGCAGCATACGACAGGGGGGTGATGAAAAACTGTTTTTT
14	TRBV6-6	TRBD1	NA	TRBJ1-2	CASSYSGGNYGYTF	TGTGCCAGCAGTTATTCAGGGGGTAACTATGGCTACACCTTC
13	TRBV2	NA	few	TRBJ1-5	CASNLDGYQPQHF	TGTGCCAGCAACCTAGACGGATATCAGCCCCAGCATTTT
13	TRBV30	NA	NA	TRBJ2-7	CAWSISLRGEQYF	TGTGCCTGGAGTATAAGTTTACGGGGCGAGCAGTACTTC
14	TRBV7-8	TRBD1	NA	TRBJ1-3	CASSIDRGGNTIYF	TGTGCCAGCAGCATAGACAGGGGAGGAAACACCATATATTTT
16	TRBV19	TRBD1	NA	TRBJ2-3	CASSIWGTGRTDTQYF	TGTGCCAGTAGTATTTGGGGGACAGGGAGGACAGATACGCAGTATTTT
11	TRBV18	NA	once	TRBJ1-1	CASSGGTEAFF	TGTGCCAGCTCAGGAGGCACTGAAGCTTTCTTT
18	TRBV7-2	TRBD2	NA	TRBJ2-3	CASSSRTSGGVGPDTQYF	TGTGCCAGCAGCTCGCGGACTAGCGGGGGGGTGGGCCCAGATACGCAGTATTTT
14	TRBV6-5	TRBD1	NA	TRBJ2-7	CASSLIGGKYEQYF	TGTGCCAGCAGTTTGATAGGGGGCAAATACGAGCAGTACTTC
11	TRBV30	NA	NA	TRBJ1-5	CAWSQGGPQHF	TGTGCCTGGAGTCAAGGGGGACCCCAGCATTTT